The clone carrying this TCR beta chain occurred once. How the authors handled the data: Amplified reference gene primers provided the basis for estimating nucleated cell counts. Generated by immunoSEQ multiplex PCR, the TCRdb table keeps only in-frame clones and is missing some. V, J and clone size were drawn from that table, and D and trimming were deduced from the DNA. The table shows 400,000 to 450,000 clones, with 75% to 90% occurring only once. This sample was taken from a study of blood T cell repertoires in COVID-19. Recovered status in Cohort 3 required two negative PCRs, clearance, or symptom resolution. This CDR3 spans 12 amino acids. The ends were cut back, 5 bases at V and 3 bases at J, with 5 bases in the middle.

Sequenced input: PBMCs or T cells enriched from blood (not recorded which). This chain connects TRBV12-3 or TRBV12-4 to TRBJ2-1; no firm D call. This sequence originates from a man aged 30-40 years who had recovered from COVID-19. CDR3 nucleotide sequence: TGTGCCAGCAGTCGAGACTACAATGAGCAGTTCTTC. Translated: CASSRDYNEQFF.